Presented here are 23 T cell receptor beta chains from one specimen sequenced in a study of tumor-infiltrating lymphocytes in primary liver carcinoma (dated 2017 in TCRdb). Data came from an Illumina HiSeq 2500. TCRbeta-specific cDNA was reverse-transcribed from 500 to 550 ng total RNA using a constant-region primer and ProtoScript II reverse transcriptase. Three nested multiplex PCR rounds, following a slightly modified ARM-PCR procedure, were used to build the TCRbeta libraries. Multiplex TRBV1-TRBV30 forward primers and a Cbeta reverse primer were used in the first two PCR rounds, each of which was run for roughly 9 cycles. TCRdb reprocessing: public reads trimmed at Q25 with fastp, clones called with MiXCR, in-frame beta chains kept. Records with the same CDR3 protein are collapsed into one entry carrying the most frequent genes and DNA. The table for this sample lists 95,000 to 100,000 distinct CDR3 sequences; around 73% of them were counted only once. The ten largest clones represent 9% to 15% of the sample.

Total RNA and DNA were co-extracted without cell sorting from around 20-30 mg of bulk tissue using the AllPrep DNA/RNA mini kit. The sequencing sample was made of liver tumor tissue from sampling region 2. The cell subset or site label, as the study defines it: tumor region T2, inferior pole. These receptors were taken from a woman in her sixties or seventies with primary liver carcinoma and hepatitis B virus infection.

This clonotype showed up many times. The chain is built from TRBV10-3 and TRBJ2-7; 8 positions match TRBD2. V lost 6 bases to trimming and J lost 6 bases; unmatched junction nucleotides: 10. The CDR3 totals 14 residues. Germline loops: CDR1 ENHRY, CDR2 SYGVKD. The CDR3: CAISEAGETGEQYF. DNA for the CDR3: TGTGCCATCAGCGAAGCGGGAGAAACTGGCGAGCAGTACTTC.

In the case of this clonotype: Possible read error: a much larger clone is one base away. V and J are TRBV7-9 and TRBJ2-7; D is possibly TRBD2 (6 bases). V was clipped by 5 bases and J by 3 bases, with 11 bases between them. Germline CDR1 reads SEHNR; CDR2 reads FQNEAQ (reference sequence). This CDR3 region has 13 residues. The chain's CDR3 is CASSRDFCYEQYF. The CDR3 nucleotides are TGTGCCAGCAGCCGGGACTTCTGCTACGAGCAGTACTTC.

On this clonotype: The CDR3 ends on some other residue instead of the conserved phenylalanine or tryptophan, so this is likely a read error. The rearrangement joins TRBV11-3 to TRBJ2-1; weak D call: TRBD2 (6 bases). The CDR3 sequence is 17 residues long. V dropped 7 bases and J dropped 6 bases, with 25 bases sitting between them. CDR1 and CDR2 from the germline V gene are SGHNT and YENEEA. CDR3 residues: CASNSRRARTMGNEQFL. CDR3 coding DNA: TGTGCCAGCAACTCCCGGAGGGCGCGGACCATGGGCAATGAGCAGTTCTTA.

Remarks on this clonotype: Being one base from a much bigger clone, this may be a read error. The gene calls are TRBV13 and TRBJ2-5, with D perhaps matching TRBD1 or TRBD2 (5 bases each). Germline-derived CDR1 and CDR2 are PRHDT and FYEKMQ (reference sequence). CDR3 length: 14 residues. For the CDR3, the DNA is TGTGCCAGCAGCTCGTCGGCTAGCAGGGAGACCCACTACTTC. As protein: CASSSSASRETHYF.

With respect to this clonotype: The CDR3 does not end in the conserved phenylalanine or tryptophan, so this is likely a read error. The gene calls are TRBV28 and TRBJ2-7, with 8 nucleotides matching TRBD2. The CDR3 is 15 amino acids. In germline, CDR1 is MDHEN, CDR2 SYDVKM. DNA for the CDR3: TGTGCCAGCACTCCCGGGGGGGTCCCTCTCTACGATCAGTACTAC. It codes for CASTPGGVPLYDQYY.

Points on this clonotype: The CDR3 does not end in the conserved phenylalanine or tryptophan, so this is likely a read error. The DNA is left out, because the CDR3 cannot be placed on it with certainty; the CDR3 is given as TCRdb lists it. V gene TRBV11-2 combines with J gene TRBJ2-7; the table gives TRBD2 as D, unverified against the DNA. CDR1 SGHAT and CDR2 FQNNGV come from the germline V gene. The CDR3 sequence runs 11 residues, both termini included. The CDR3 loop is CANSSVISLEY.

A note on this clonotype: An end of the junction differs from the germline gene, which may be a read error. The chain carries TRBV28 and TRBJ2-2; 15 bases are shared with TRBD2. CDR1 MDHEN and CDR2 SYDVKM come from the germline V gene. This CDR3 has 16 amino acids. The CDR3 spells CACSFGTSGRYRGAVF. For the CDR3, the DNA is TGTGCCTGCAGTTTCGGGACTAGCGGGAGGTACCGGGGAGCTGTTTTT.

On this clonotype: A much larger clone lies one base from this, so it may be a read error. The genes are TRBV7-8 and TRBJ2-1; TRBD2 is a possible D gene (5 bases). V was trimmed by 0 bases and J by 14 bases, leaving 32 bases between them. Germline CDR1 reads SGHVS; CDR2 reads FQNEAQ. This CDR3 comprises 19 residues. CDR3 amino acids: CASSLAALGSSERANGEFF. DNA of the CDR3: TGTGCCAGCAGCTTAGCGGCTCTGGGTAGTAGCGAGAGGGCCAACGGAGAGTTCTTC.

By frequency in the sample, this clonotype is medium-sized (0.01 to 0.1%). The chain uses TRBV5-4 and TRBJ1-1; D remains unclear. Germline assignment: CDR1 SGHNT and CDR2 YYREEE (reference sequence). The V end was cut by 2 bases, the J end by 3 bases, with 17 bases between. The CDR3 runs 16 residues. The CDR3 DNA reads TGTGCCAGCAGCTTCGGACTTGGGCGGGAGGACACTGAAGCTTTCTTT. Translated, it gives CASSFGLGREDTEAFF.

For this clonotype: Likely a read error: the CDR3 ends without its conserved phenylalanine or tryptophan. The chain links TRBV6-6 to TRBJ1-2, with 7 positions matching TRBD1. The CDR3 consists of 15 residues. V shed 5 bases, J shed 7 bases, and the junction held 13 bases outside the gene matches. Per germline, CDR1 MNHNY and CDR2 SVGAGI (reference sequence). In nucleotides, the CDR3 is TGTGCCAGCAGTGAACCCCGGGACAGATTATCTGGCTACACCATC. Translated, it gives CASSEPRDRLSGYTI.

Details on this clonotype: One base away lies a much larger clone, so this may be a sequencing read error. The DNA is left out, because the CDR3 cannot be placed on it with certainty; the CDR3 is given as TCRdb lists it. The rearrangement joins TRBV7-9 to TRBJ2-7. The length of the CDR3 is 13 amino acids, counting both ends. Per the germline V gene, CDR1 is SEHNR and CDR2 is FQNEAQ (reference sequence). CDR3 sequence reads: CVSSLSQLYQQYF.

This clonotype was observed many times. V gene TRBV11-2 combines with J gene TRBJ2-1; 11 positions agree with TRBD2. The CDR3 spans 20 residues. Trimming cost V 0 bases and J 0 bases; bases outside gene matches: 10. Per the germline V gene, CDR1 is SGHAT and CDR2 is FQNNGV. The CDR3 reads CASSLDGLAGGLYSYNEQFF. CDR3 in DNA: TGTGCCAGCAGCTTAGATGGGCTAGCGGGAGGCTTATACTCCTACAATGAGCAGTTCTTC.

As for this clonotype: In this CDR3 the conserved last residue, phenylalanine or tryptophan, is missing, so a read error is likely. No DNA is shown, since the ends of the CDR3 on it are uncertain; the CDR3 is the one TCRdb lists. This chain links TRBV29-1 with TRBJ2-1; the table gives TRBD1 as D, unverified against the DNA. Germline values: CDR1 SQVTM, CDR2 ANQGSEA. The CDR3 is 14 amino acids in total, end residues counted. The chain's CDR3 is CSVEPGAGKNEHFS.

The genes are TRBV29-1 and TRBJ2-1, with 7 positions matching TRBD1. The CDR3 covers 13 residues. CDR1 and CDR2 from the germline V gene are SQVTM and ANQGSEA. Trimming at V came to 4 bases and at J to 8 bases, leaving 8 bases not matched to a gene. CDR3 in DNA: TGCAGCGTTGGGGGACAGTACTTGGATGAGCAGTTCTTC. It specifies CSVGGQYLDEQFF.

The chain joins TRBV12-3 or TRBV12-4 to TRBJ2-1; either TRBD1 or TRBD2 may fit D (5 bases each). The CDR3 is 13 residues long. Trimming cost V 3 bases and J 7 bases, with 10 bases left between them. Here the CDR3 reads CASSFRGANEQFF. The CDR3 DNA sequence: TGTGCCAGCAGTTTCCGGGGCGCGAATGAGCAGTTCTTC.

This clonotype was counted many times. This chain links TRBV12-3 or TRBV12-4 with TRBJ1-1, with a weak D call TRBD1 (5 bases). The CDR3 is made up of 14 amino acids. The V end was cut by 5 bases, the J end by 0 bases, with 10 bases between. Here the CDR3 DNA reads TGTGCCAGCAGTCACAGGAGGATGAACACTGAAGCTTTCTTT. This gives the protein CASSHRRMNTEAFF.

This clonotype was counted between two and nine times. The junction does not match germline at one end; this may be a read error. The J gene is TRBJ2-7, the V gene TRBV2; 9 bases agree with TRBD2. CDR3 length: 15 amino acids. The germline CDR1 and CDR2 sequences are SNHLY and FYNNEI. This CDR3 reads CASIPRASGNYEQCF. The DNA of the CDR3 is TGTGCCAGCATCCCGAGGGCTAGCGGGAACTACGAGCAGTGCTTC. Full variable domain (remainder filled in from reference TRBV2 and TRBJ2-7): EPEVTQTPSHQVTQMGQEVILRCVPISNHLYFYWYRQILGQKVEFLVSFYNNEISEKSEIFDDQFSVERPDGSNFTLKIRSTKLEDSAMYFCASIPRASGNYEQCFGPGTRLTVT.

Concerning this clonotype: A read error may account for a junction end that differs from germline. The chain joins TRBV11-2 to TRBJ2-2, with D perhaps TRBD2 (5 bases). Germline CDR1 and CDR2: SGHAT and FQNNGV. The CDR3 loop spans 15 amino acids. CDR3 in amino acids: CASSPPKGPTGEMFF. Written as DNA, the CDR3 is TGTGCCAGCAGCCCTCCGAAAGGGCCGACCGGGGAGATGTTTTTT.

By share, this clonotype counts as medium-sized. V is TRBV29-1 and J is TRBJ2-1; 14 bases fit TRBD2. J lost 7 bases, V lost 6 bases, and 5 bases had no gene match. The V gene's germline CDR1 is SQVTM and CDR2 ANQGSEA. The length of the CDR3 is 14 residues. In DNA, the CDR3 is TGCAGCGTCGTCGGGACTAGCGGGAGAAATGAGCAGTTCTTC. It translates to CSVVGTSGRNEQFF.

As regards this clonotype: The junction departs from germline at one end; a sequencing error may be responsible. The chain couples TRBV30 to TRBJ2-3; D is uncertain. CDR3 length: 12 amino acids. Germline CDR1 is GTSNPN and CDR2 is SVGIG (reference sequence). The CDR3 DNA sequence: TGTGCCAGGAGTGTTATTACAGATACGCGGTATTTT. Translation gives CARSVITDTRYF.

As for this clonotype: This may come from a read error, since a much larger clone is one base off. The chain uses TRBV6-5 and TRBJ2-2, with D possibly matching TRBD1 (5 bases). V lost 10 bases to trimming and J lost 3 bases, with 15 bases between them. The CDR3 runs to 14 residues. Germline V gene sequence: CDR1 MNHEY, CDR2 SVGAGI. Written as DNA, the CDR3 is TGTGCCAACAAGAATGGCAGGGACACCGGGGAGCTGTTTTTT. It translates to CANKNGRDTGELFF.

As regards this clonotype: Here the CDR3 omits its conserved ending phenylalanine or tryptophan, so a read error is the likely source. The chain links TRBV10-3 to TRBJ2-7; D not resolved. The CDR3 is 12 amino acids. Trimming took off 4 bases at V and 2 bases at J, with 6 bases between the two ends. Per the germline V gene, CDR1 is ENHRY and CDR2 is SYGVKD. The CDR3 DNA follows: TGTGCCATCAGTGCCAGCCCCTACGAGCAGTACATC. Its protein is CAISASPYEQYI.

The chain recombines TRBV11-2 with TRBJ2-3; perhaps TRBD1 as D (6 bases). V lost 9 bases and J lost 6, with 16 bases in between. The CDR3 runs to 13 residues. In germline, CDR1 is SGHAT, CDR2 FQNNGV. The CDR3 loop is CASSRDIEDTQYF. The CDR3 region has the DNA TGTGCCAGTAGTAGGGACATAGAGGATACGCAGTATTTT.